This passage covers 31 T cell receptor beta chains from one sample sequenced in a study of T cells in Graves' hyperthyroidism and ophthalmopathy. Researchers amplified the TCR beta CDR3 regions from RNA transcripts. Initially, a first-round RT-PCR of the TCR CDR3 employed the HTBI primer set. TCRdb ran MiXCR on the multiplex PCR reads and lists one entry per CDR3 protein. The sample records hundreds of thousands of distinct CDR3 sequences, 15% to 17% being singletons. The sequenced sample consisted of blood. Receptors originate from a woman between 18 and 29 years old with Graves' hyperthyroidism.

This clonotype was observed at least ten times. This chain connects TRBV7-2 to TRBJ1-1; a weak D match, TRBD1 (6 bases). The CDR3 loop spans 15 amino acids. Germline CDR1 SGHTA, CDR2 FQGNSA. V lost 5 bases to trimming and J lost 6 bases, with 19 bases between them. The CDR3 DNA follows: TGTGCCAGCAGCGCAGTGGGGCAAACAGGGTCTGAAGCTTTCTTT. Its translation is CASSAVGQTGSEAFF.

The sample holds a few counts of this clonotype. The V call is TRBV6-1, the J call TRBJ1-1, with a possible D match to TRBD1 (6 bases). From germline, CDR1 is MNHNS and CDR2 SASEGT. The CDR3 covers 17 residues. V gave up 5 bases and J gave up 4 bases, with 23 bases separating them. CDR3 sequence: CASSPAQNRVWRTEAFF. CDR3 DNA: TGTGCCAGCAGTCCCGCACAAAACAGGGTTTGGCGCACTGAAGCTTTCTTT.

This clonotype has a count of ten or more. This sequence joins TRBV7-2 and TRBJ2-1; D might be TRBD1 (6 bases). The CDR3 is 15 residues long. The germline V gene has CDR1 SGHTA and CDR2 FQGNSA. V shed 1 base and J shed 1 base, with 8 bases lying between them. The CDR3 bases are TGTGCCAGCAGCTTAGACAGGGCTTCCTACAATGAGCAGTTCTTC. Translated, it gives CASSLDRASYNEQFF.

On this clonotype: It may be a read error: a sequence one base away is much more abundant. The chain is built from TRBV18 and TRBJ1-2; 8 positions agree with TRBD1. Germline V CDR1 and CDR2: KGHSH, LQKENI. The CDR3 has 13 amino acids. The CDR3 nucleotides read TGTGCCGGCTCAGCGGACAGGGTTGAAAGCTACACCTTC. Translated: CAGSADRVESYTF.

Worth noting for this clonotype: Being one base from a much bigger clone, this may be a read error. This chain joins TRBV2 and TRBJ1-6; TRBD1 agrees at 7 bases. The CDR3 sequence is 14 residues long. Germline loops: CDR1 SNHLY, CDR2 FYNNEI. This CDR3 reads CAGSEGASNSPLHF. The DNA of the CDR3 is TGTGCCGGCAGTGAGGGGGCGAGCAATTCACCCCTCCACTTT.

The gene calls are TRBV4-1 and TRBJ1-1; D call uncertain. The germline V and J ends were trimmed by 2 bases and 1 base, with 14 bases remaining between them. The germline V gene encodes CDR1 MGHRA and CDR2 YSYEKL. This CDR3 has 16 residues. CDR3 in amino acids: CASSQTSIGRNTEAFF. As DNA, the CDR3 is TGCGCCAGCAGCCAAACTAGTATAGGTAGGAACACTGAAGCTTTCTTT.

This clonotype was found many times. Germline is not matched at one junction end, which may reflect a read error. The chain has TRBV7-9 and TRBJ2-7; D remains ambiguous. Germline V CDR1 and CDR2: SEHNR, FQNEAQ (reference sequence). There are 13 residues in the CDR3. This CDR3 reads CASSTGTSYEQYF. The CDR3 region has the DNA TGCGCCAGCAGCACTGGAACGAGCTACGAGCAGTACTTC.

This clonotype occurred many times. The chain joins TRBV6-5 to TRBJ2-1, with 7 bases lining up with TRBD1. This CDR3 comprises 19 residues. J lost 0 bases, V lost 0 bases, and 11 bases had no gene match. Germline-derived CDR1 and CDR2 are MNHEY and SVGAGI. The chain's CDR3 is CASSYSKTRTGGSYNEQFF. The CDR3 region has the DNA TGTGCCAGCAGTTACTCGAAAACCAGGACAGGCGGCTCCTACAATGAGCAGTTCTTC.

The chain is built from TRBV10-3 and TRBJ1-2, with TRBD1 matching 7 bases. J lost 0 bases, V lost 2 bases, and 6 bases had no gene match. Per germline, CDR1 ENHRY and CDR2 SYGVKD. CDR3 length: 16 amino acids. The CDR3 loop is CAISEAAGTANYGYTF. The CDR3, as DNA: TGTGCCATCAGTGAGGCAGCCGGGACAGCTAACTATGGCTACACCTTC.

The chain's CDR3 is CATSDRQGGRADYGYTF. The CDR3, as DNA: TGTGCCACCAGTGATAGACAGGGAGGGAGAGCTGACTATGGCTACACCTTC. The chain uses TRBV24-1 and TRBJ1-2; 7 bases match TRBD1. The CDR3 runs 17 residues. Looked up from germline, CDR1 is KGHDR and CDR2 is SFDVKD. V was pared by 3 bases and J by 3 bases, with 12 bases of the junction left unmatched.

In this sample, this clonotype turned up many times. This chain joins TRBV18 and TRBJ2-7; D gene uncertain. V was trimmed by 0 bases and J by 3 bases, leaving 9 bases between them. The CDR3 extends over 14 amino acids. Germline CDR1 reads KGHSH; CDR2 reads LQKENI. CDR3 region: CASSPPGKYYEQYF. In DNA, the CDR3 is TGTGCCAGCTCACCACCGGGCAAATACTACGAGCAGTACTTC.

In its sample, this clonotype was seen many times. The rearrangement links TRBV11-2 to TRBJ1-6; 7 bases align to TRBD1. Germline V CDR1 and CDR2: SGHAT, FQNNGV. V dropped 6 bases and J dropped 16; count of bases not matched to a gene: 15. The CDR3 runs to 14 residues. The CDR3 nucleotides read TGTGCCAGCAGGAAACCCGGACAGGTCGCGATACTCCACTTT. Encoded protein: CASRKPGQVAILHF.

In this sample, this clonotype turned up a few times. The chain couples TRBV29-1 to TRBJ2-3; 7 bases are a match to TRBD1. CDR1 is SQVTM and CDR2 is ANQGSEA in the germline V gene. The CDR3 loop spans 16 amino acids. V shed 7 bases and J 6 bases; nucleotides not matched to a gene: 19. This chain's CDR3 is CSGLYLGDSPGDTQYF. The CDR3 DNA follows: TGCAGCGGTCTTTATCTTGGGGACAGTCCTGGGGATACGCAGTATTTT.

The chain couples TRBV12-3 or TRBV12-4 to TRBJ2-5, with D possibly TRBD2 on 6 matching bases. The CDR3 length is 15 residues. Trimming took 0 bases from V and 2 from J, leaving 10 bases between them. The CDR3 loop is CASSLAGGVQETQYF. Written as DNA, the CDR3 is TGTGCCAGCAGTTTAGCGGGAGGCGTACAAGAGACCCAGTACTTC.

The chain has TRBV20-1 and TRBJ2-2; 10 nucleotides line up with TRBD2. Germline assignment: CDR1 DFQATT and CDR2 SNEGSKA (reference sequence). This CDR3 comprises 15 residues. V shed 0 bases, J shed 8 bases, and the junction held 6 bases outside the gene matches. The CDR3 DNA reads TGCAGTGCTAGAGATTCAAGCGGGGGGGGGGGGGAGCTGTTTTTT. It codes for CSARDSSGGGGELFF.

This clonotype showed up many times. V gene TRBV2 combines with J gene TRBJ2-1; D might be TRBD2 (6 bases). CDR1 and CDR2 (germline): SNHLY, FYNNEI. V was pared by 6 bases and J by 8 bases, with 17 bases between. This CDR3 has 14 residues. CDR3 in amino acids: CASSGSTGVDEQFF. CDR3 nucleotide sequence: TGTGCCAGCAGCGGGAGCACCGGGGTGGATGAGCAGTTCTTC.

This clonotype was seen ten or more times. The chain has TRBV2 and TRBJ1-1; 10 nucleotides agree with TRBD1. The CDR3 length is 16 residues. Germline loops: CDR1 SNHLY, CDR2 FYNNEI. V was pared by 6 bases and J by 1 base, with 8 bases of the junction left unmatched. CDR3 coding DNA: TGTGCCAGCAGACAGGGACAGGGGCGGGAGAACACTGAAGCTTTCTTT. As protein: CASRQGQGRENTEAFF.

This clonotype occurred many times. V gene TRBV11-2 combines with J gene TRBJ1-2; a weak D match, TRBD1 (5 bases). The CDR3 is made up of 13 amino acids. Germline V lookup: CDR1 SGHAT, CDR2 FQNNGV. Between the trimmed V and J ends, which lost 1 base and 8 bases, there was a span of 11 bases. For the CDR3, the DNA is TGTGCCAGCAGCTTAGTTGAGGGGTCCGGCTACACCTTC. Its translation is CASSLVEGSGYTF.

The sample holds many counts of this clonotype. The CDR3 coding sequence is TGTGCCAGTAGTATAGCGGGAGTTGTCACCGGGGAGCTGTTTTTT. Translated: CASSIAGVVTGELFF. The chain couples TRBV12-3 or TRBV12-4 to TRBJ2-2, with 9 positions matching TRBD2. This CDR3 is 15 amino acids long. Trimming cost V 9 bases and J 4 bases; bases outside gene matches: 9.

This clonotype was picked up many times. J is TRBJ1-6 and V is TRBV20-1; TRBD1 aligns across 8 bases. CDR1 DFQATT and CDR2 SNEGSKA come from the germline V gene (reference sequence). CDR3 size: 16 residues. V was clipped by 4 bases and J by 0 bases; unmatched bases: 5. CDR3 sequence: CSATWTGSSYNSPLHF. In nucleotides, the CDR3 is TGCAGTGCTACCTGGACAGGGAGCTCCTATAATTCACCCCTCCACTTT.

This clonotype was detected many times. This chain uses TRBV12-3 or TRBV12-4 with TRBJ1-2; D is possibly TRBD1 (6 bases). CDR3 length: 13 amino acids. Trimming pared 3 bases from V and 4 bases from J, leaving 9 bases between. The CDR3 here is CASSLQGTYGYTF. The CDR3, as DNA: TGTGCCAGCAGTTTGCAGGGGACCTATGGCTACACCTTC.

A few counts support this clonotype. The chain couples TRBV12-3 or TRBV12-4 to TRBJ1-3; possible D gene TRBD1, 5 bases. The CDR3 is 20 amino acids. V shed 3 bases and J shed 0 bases, with 24 bases lying between them. CDR3 residues: CASSFWGHKEGTFSGNTIYF. The CDR3 nucleotides read TGTGCCAGCAGTTTTTGGGGCCACAAAGAGGGCACCTTCTCTGGAAACACCATATATTTT.

This clonotype was seen a handful of times. This chain connects TRBV7-8 to TRBJ2-5; D remains unclear. This CDR3 has 13 residues. V was trimmed by 0 bases and J by 3 bases, leaving 5 bases between them. Germline V gene data show CDR1 as SGHVS and CDR2 as FQNEAQ. Written as DNA, the CDR3 is TGTGCCAGCAGCTTAGCGATGAAAGAGACCCAGTACTTC. This sequence encodes CASSLAMKETQYF. Looking up the rest from reference TRBV7-8 and TRBJ2-5 gives the full variable domain: GAGVSQSPRYKVAKRGQDVALRCDPISGHVSLFWYQQALGQGPEFLTYFQNEAQLDKSGLPSDRFFAERPEGSVSTLKIQRTQQEDSAVYLCASSLAMKETQYFGPGTRLLVL.

This rearrangement joins TRBV7-9 to TRBJ1-2, with 8 bases fitting TRBD1. V was pared by 8 bases and J by 8 bases, with 10 bases of the junction left unmatched. Germline V gene lookup returns CDR1 SEHNR and CDR2 FQNEAQ (reference sequence). The CDR3 covers 13 residues. CDR3 amino acids: CASAGQGAEGYTF. As DNA, the CDR3 is TGTGCCAGCGCGGGTCAGGGGGCTGAGGGCTACACCTTC.

This clonotype was seen many times. The chain uses TRBV2 and TRBJ2-3; tentatively, D is TRBD2 (5 bases). The CDR3 consists of 13 residues. The V gene lost 1 base and the J gene lost 7 bases, with 9 bases spanning the gap. Per germline, CDR1 SNHLY and CDR2 FYNNEI. CDR3 region: CASSEGGRYTQYF. The CDR3 DNA sequence: TGTGCCAGCAGTGAAGGAGGGCGGTATACGCAGTATTTT. The variable domain in full, completed from reference TRBV2 and TRBJ2-3, reads EPEVTQTPSHQVTQMGQEVILRCVPISNHLYFYWYRQILGQKVEFLVSFYNNEISEKSEIFDDQFSVERPDGSNFTLKIRSTKLEDSAMYFCASSEGGRYTQYFGPGTRLTVL.

This clonotype was seen a few times. CDR3 region: CASSPRGRLSGNTIYF. Written as DNA, the CDR3 is TGTGCCAGCAGCCCCCGTGGGCGACTCTCTGGAAACACCATATATTTT. The V and J genes are TRBV9 and TRBJ1-3, with D unresolved. V was pared by 4 bases and J by 0 bases, with 14 bases between. The CDR3 has 16 amino acids. The germline V gene has CDR1 SGDLS and CDR2 YYNGEE.

The sample holds a few counts of this clonotype. This chain links TRBV7-3 with TRBJ2-7; D may correspond to TRBD1 or TRBD2 (5 bases each). The germline V gene encodes CDR1 SGHTA and CDR2 FQGTGA. V was pared by 1 base and J by 2 bases, with 15 bases between. CDR3 size: 16 residues. This CDR3 reads CASSLIWQGETYEQYF. Written as DNA, the CDR3 is TGTGCCAGCAGCTTAATTTGGCAGGGAGAAACCTACGAGCAGTACTTC. Drawing the rest from reference TRBV7-3 and TRBJ2-7, the complete variable domain is GAGVSQTPSNKVTEKGKYVELRCDPISGHTALYWYRQSLGQGPEFLIYFQGTGAADDSGLPNDRFFAVRPEGSVSTLKIQRTERGDSAVYLCASSLIWQGETYEQYFGPGTRLTVT.

On this clonotype itself: At one boundary the junction diverges from the germline segment, which might be a read error. This chain connects TRBV7-9 to TRBJ2-1, with TRBD1 matching over 7 bases. Germline V lookup: CDR1 SEHNR, CDR2 FQNEAQ (reference sequence). The length of the CDR3 is 14 residues. The CDR3 region has the DNA TGTGTCAGCAGCTTAGAAGGACAGGCGGGTGAGCAGTTCTTC. This encodes CVSSLEGQAGEQFF.

This clonotype was seen only a few times. The V and J genes are TRBV5-5 and TRBJ1-3; D call uncertain. Trimming took off 0 bases at V and 0 bases at J, with 7 bases between the two ends. The CDR3 runs to 15 residues. The V gene's germline CDR1 is SGHKS and CDR2 YYEKEE (reference sequence). The CDR3 nucleotides read TGTGCCAGCAGCTTGGTTCGGGGCTCTGGAAACACCATATATTTT. This sequence encodes CASSLVRGSGNTIYF.

In this sample, this clonotype turned up many times. V usage is TRBV5-1 and J usage is TRBJ1-6; D uncertain. The CDR3 has 13 amino acids. V was trimmed by 5 bases and J by 5 bases, leaving 8 bases between them. Per the germline V gene, CDR1 is SGHRS and CDR2 is YFSETQ. The CDR3 sequence: CASSSGDNSPLHF. The CDR3 DNA follows: TGCGCCAGCAGTTCTGGGGATAATTCACCCCTCCACTTT.

Many counts were recorded for this clonotype. This chain connects TRBV11-2 to TRBJ2-3; 11 nucleotides align to TRBD2. Trimming at V came to 7 bases and at J to 0 bases, leaving 3 bases not matched to a gene. The CDR3 spans 15 residues. The germline V gene encodes CDR1 SGHAT and CDR2 FQNNGV. As DNA, the CDR3 is TGTGCCAGCACCCGACTAGCGGGGAGCACAGATACGCAGTATTTT. It encodes CASTRLAGSTDTQYF. Drawing the rest from reference TRBV11-2 and TRBJ2-3, the complete variable domain is EAGVAQSPRYKIIEKRQSVAFWCNPISGHATLYWYQQILGQGPKLLIQFQNNGVVDDSQLPKDRFSAERLKGVDSTLKIQPAKLEDSAVYLCASTRLAGSTDTQYFGPGTRLTVL.